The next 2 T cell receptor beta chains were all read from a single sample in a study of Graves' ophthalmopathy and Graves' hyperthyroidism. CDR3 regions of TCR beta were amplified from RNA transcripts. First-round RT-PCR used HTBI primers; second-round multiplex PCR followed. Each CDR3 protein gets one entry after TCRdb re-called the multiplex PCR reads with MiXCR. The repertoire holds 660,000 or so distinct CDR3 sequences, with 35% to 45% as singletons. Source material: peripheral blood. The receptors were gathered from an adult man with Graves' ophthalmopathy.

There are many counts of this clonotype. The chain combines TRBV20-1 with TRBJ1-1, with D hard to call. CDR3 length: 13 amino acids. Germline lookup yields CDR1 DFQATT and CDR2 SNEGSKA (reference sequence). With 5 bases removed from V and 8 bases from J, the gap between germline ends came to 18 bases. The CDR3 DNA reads TGCAGTGCTTGGTCGATGGGCCTTGGGGAAGCTTTCTTT. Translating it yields CSAWSMGLGEAFF.

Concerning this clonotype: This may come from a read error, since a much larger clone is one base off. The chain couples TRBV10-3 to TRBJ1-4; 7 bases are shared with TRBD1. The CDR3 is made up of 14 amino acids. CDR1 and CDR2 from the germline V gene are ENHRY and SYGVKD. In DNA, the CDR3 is TGTGCCAGCAGTCACTCACAGGGGAATGAAAAACTGTTTTTT. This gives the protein CASSHSQGNEKLFF.